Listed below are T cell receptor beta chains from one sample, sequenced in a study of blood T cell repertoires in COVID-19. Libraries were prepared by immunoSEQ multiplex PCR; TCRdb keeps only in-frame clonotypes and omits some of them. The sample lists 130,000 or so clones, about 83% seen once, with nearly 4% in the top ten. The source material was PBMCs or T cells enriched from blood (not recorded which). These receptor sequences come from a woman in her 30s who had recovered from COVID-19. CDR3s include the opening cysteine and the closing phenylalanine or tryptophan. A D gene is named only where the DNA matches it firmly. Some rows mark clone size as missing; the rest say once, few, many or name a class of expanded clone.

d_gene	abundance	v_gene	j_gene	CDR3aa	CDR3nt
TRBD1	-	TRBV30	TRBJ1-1	CAWSAGTGNTEAFF	TGTGCCTGGAGTGCCGGGACAGGGAACACTGAAGCTTTCTTT
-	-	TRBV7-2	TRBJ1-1	CASSLAVSGSSTEAFF	TGTGCCAGCAGCTTAGCGGTCTCAGGGTCTAGCACTGAAGCTTTCTTT
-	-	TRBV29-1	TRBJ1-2	CSVDPGEGLYGYTF	TGCAGCGTTGATCCCGGGGAGGGCCTCTATGGCTACACCTTC
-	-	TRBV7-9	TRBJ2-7	CASSLARATYEQYF	TGTGCCAGCAGCTTAGCCAGGGCGACCTACGAGCAGTACTTC
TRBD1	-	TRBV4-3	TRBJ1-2	CASSQAGQGQGYGYTF	TGCGCCAGCAGCCAAGCCGGACAGGGGCAGGGCTATGGCTACACCTTC
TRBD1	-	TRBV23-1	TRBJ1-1	CASRGTGEITEAFF	TGCGCCAGCAGGGGGACAGGGGAAATCACTGAAGCTTTCTTT
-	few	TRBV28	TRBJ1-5	CASSISEEPQHF	TGTGCCAGCAGTATCTCCGAGGAGCCCCAGCATTTT
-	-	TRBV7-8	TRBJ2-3	CASSLARIFPGVADTQYF	TGTGCCAGCAGCTTAGCGAGGATATTCCCCGGGGTCGCAGATACGCAGTATTTT
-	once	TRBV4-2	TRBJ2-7	CASSQEPGSYEQYF	TGTGCCAGCAGCCAAGAGCCGGGATCCTACGAGCAGTACTTC
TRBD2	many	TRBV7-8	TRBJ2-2	CASSFPTSGRRTGELFF	TGTGCCAGCAGCTTCCCGACTAGCGGGAGGCGAACCGGGGAGCTGTTTTTT
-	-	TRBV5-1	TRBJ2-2	CASSFVGTSNTGELFF	TGCGCCAGCAGCTTCGTTGGGACTTCGAACACCGGGGAGCTGTTTTTT
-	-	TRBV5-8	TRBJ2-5	CASSLAMAGQETQYF	TGTGCCAGCAGCTTGGCCATGGCCGGGCAAGAGACCCAGTACTTC
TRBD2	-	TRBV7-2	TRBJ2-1	CASSTGGGRSSYNEQFF	TGTGCCAGCAGCACGGGGGGCGGGAGGTCGTCCTACAATGAGCAGTTCTTC
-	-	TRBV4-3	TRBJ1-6	CASSQDHSSSPLHF	TGCGCCAGCAGCCAAGACCACAGCTCATCACCCCTCCACTTT
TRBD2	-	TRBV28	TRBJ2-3	CASSLERESSTDTQYF	TGTGCCAGCAGTTTAGAGCGGGAGAGCTCCACAGATACGCAGTATTTT